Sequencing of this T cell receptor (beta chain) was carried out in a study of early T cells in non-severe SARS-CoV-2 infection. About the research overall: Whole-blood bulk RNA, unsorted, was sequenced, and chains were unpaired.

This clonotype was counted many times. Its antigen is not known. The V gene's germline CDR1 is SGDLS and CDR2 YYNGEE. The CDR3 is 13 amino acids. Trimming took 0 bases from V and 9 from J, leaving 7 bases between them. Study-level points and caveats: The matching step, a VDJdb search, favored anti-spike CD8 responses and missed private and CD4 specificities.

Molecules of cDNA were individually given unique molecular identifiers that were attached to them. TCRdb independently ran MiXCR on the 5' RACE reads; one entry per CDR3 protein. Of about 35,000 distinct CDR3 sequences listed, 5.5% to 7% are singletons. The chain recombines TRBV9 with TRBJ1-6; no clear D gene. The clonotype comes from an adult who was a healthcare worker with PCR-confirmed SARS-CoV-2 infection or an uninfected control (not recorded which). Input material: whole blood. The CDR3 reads CASSVAAGSPLHF. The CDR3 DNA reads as TGTGCCAGCAGCGTAGCAGCGGGTTCACCCCTCCACTTT.